The clone carrying this TCR beta chain came up once. Germline V gene sequence: CDR1 SQVTM, CDR2 ANQGSEA. Trimming removed 1 base from V and 8 bases from J, with 17 bases in between. The CDR3 covers 14 residues. These data come from a study of shared clonotypes between healthy human individuals. Some clones are missing from TCRdb's copy, which holds only in-frame ones; the method was immunoSEQ multiplex PCR. The repertoire holds fewer than 3 million clones, with under 95% as singletons. Sequencing was performed on naive CD4+ T cells from PBMCs. Subset noted: CD45RA+ positively selected. The origin of this receptor is a man aged 18 to 35 in good health. Some clones in this sample may be carry-over from other donors' samples. The V gene is TRBV29-1, the J gene TRBJ1-2, with a possible D match to TRBD1 (6 bases). The CDR3 reads CSVEVPTGYRGYTF. Here the CDR3 DNA reads TGCAGCGTTGAAGTCCCTACAGGGTACCGCGGCTACACCTTC.